This T cell receptor (beta chain) was sequenced for a study of blood T cell repertoires in COVID-19 (dated by TCRdb to between 2020 and 2021). Looking at the study overall: Samples covering the acute and convalescent phases of COVID-19 were provided by collaborators in the United States, Italy and Spain. Where HLA class I and class II types were available, the types were taken from metadata supplied by the sample provider, not from assay-based typing. A freely available public database, intended as a resource for researchers studying the immune response to SARS-CoV-2, is where the repertoires were released. Nearly every sample came with metadata listing a de-identified subject ID, COVID-19 status, age in years and sex. Deeply sampled blood TCRbeta repertoires from subjects exposed to, actively infected with, or recovered from COVID-19 were included in the dataset. The material from the prospective study consisted of cDNA or gDNA derived from T cells, B-cell-depleted T cells, or PBMCs. The samples were drawn from the first 160 participants of the ongoing ImmuneRACE study and from some 1,300 subjects provided by 6 global collaborators.

Participants in the prospective study were enrolled through a virtual design, were aged roughly 18 to 100 years, and lived in approximately 24 United States geographic areas. Cohort assignment in the prospective study relied on participant-reported clinical history from a screening survey and a study questionnaire. Recovered participants in ImmuneRACE Cohort 3 were defined as having two consecutive negative NP/OP PCR tests, clearance from a healthcare professional, or resolution of symptoms. Mobile phlebotomists in the prospective study collected whole blood, serum and a nasopharyngeal or oropharyngeal swab from every participant. Over an approximately 2-month period, participants in the prospective study had the option of providing additional blood draws and questionnaires. Blood samples from the prospective study were shipped frozen or at room temperature prior to DNA extraction. TCRbeta CDR3 regions were amplified from genomic DNA using the immunoSEQ Assay, a bias-controlled multiplex PCR. The authors' analysis ran thus. Nucleated cell counts per sample were estimated from amplification of reference gene primers within the assay. To quantify the absolute abundance of each unique TCRbeta CDR3 rearrangement, sequence reads were collapsed and filtered. For each sample, productive Simpson clonality was calculated as the square root of Simpson's diversity index across productive rearrangements. TCRdb stores this immuneACCESS table with in-frame sequences only. Part of the clones is absent; in the studies checked, under half of the shortfall reflects unresolved V genes, and no reason is known for the rest. D and trimming were read from the DNA, whereas the V and J calls and clone size are those reported in that table. This sample has approximately 210,000 clones in its table, and around four fifths of those were observed once. The ten largest clones represent 15% of the sample.

Findings and caveats that apply to the study as a whole: The amount of clinical and demographic metadata varied by source and participant and was provided uncurated.

About this clone itself: Its antigen has not been determined. Qualities for individual bases were not recorded, and no much larger clone is one base off.

The sequence was obtained from a man aged 40-55 years who had recovered from COVID-19. Sequencing was done on a sample of PBMCs or T cells enriched from blood (not recorded which).

The CDR3 sequence is CASSPLGGDTQYF. The nucleotides read TGTGCCAGCAGCCCCCTCGGGGGTGATACGCAGTATTTT. The rearrangement joined TRBV7-9 to TRBJ2-3; possibly the D gene is TRBD2, per 6 matching bases. Sequences SEHNR (CDR1) and FQNEAQ (CDR2) are obtained from the germline V gene (reference sequence). V was cut back by 5 bases and J by 6 bases, leaving a gap of 12 bases between them. Spanning cysteine to phenylalanine, the CDR3 consists of 13 amino acids. Just the 39-base CDR3 DNA is kept, in frame starting at base 1.